This T cell receptor beta chain was obtained from a study of shared clonotypes between healthy human individuals. Study-wide findings and caveats: Rarefaction showed that sequencing of sorted subsets was incomplete (despite large depth).

Trimming removed 4 bases at V and 2 bases at J, with 11 bases between. This CDR3 comprises 14 residues. Germline CDR1 and CDR2: KGHSH and LQKENI. In the source study's methods: ImmunoSEQ gave junction-only sequences without quality scores, so filtering differed. Repertoires were generated with immunoSEQ multiplex PCR, while TCRdb's copy carries only in-frame clones and drops some. The V and J calls and clone size were taken over from that table, and D and trimming were inferred from the DNA. The table includes some 2,400,000 clones, around 95% detected once. This clone came up once. The antigen is undetermined. Each donor was a Caucasian adult residing in Nashville, Tennessee.

The sample comprised naive CD4+ T cells sorted from blood. Subset here: CD45RA+ positively selected. The clonotype was recovered from a young man in good health. V gene TRBV18 combines with J gene TRBJ2-5, with D perhaps TRBD1 or TRBD2 (6 bases each). Here the CDR3 reads CASSRWRGQETQYF. In DNA form, the CDR3 reads TGTGCCAGCTCACGGTGGAGGGGGCAAGAGACCCAGTACTTC.